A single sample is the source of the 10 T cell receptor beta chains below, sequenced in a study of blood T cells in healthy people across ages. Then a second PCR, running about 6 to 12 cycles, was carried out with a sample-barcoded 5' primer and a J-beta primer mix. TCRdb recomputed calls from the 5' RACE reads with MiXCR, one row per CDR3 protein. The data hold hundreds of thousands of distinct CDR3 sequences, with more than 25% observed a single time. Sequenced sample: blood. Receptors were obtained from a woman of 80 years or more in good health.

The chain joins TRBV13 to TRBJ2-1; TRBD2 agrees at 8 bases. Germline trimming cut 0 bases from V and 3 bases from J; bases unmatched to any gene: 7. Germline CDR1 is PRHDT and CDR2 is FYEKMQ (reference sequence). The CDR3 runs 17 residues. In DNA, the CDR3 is TGTGCCAGCAGCTTAGGCCTCCGGGGGGGCCTCTACAATGAGCAGTTCTTC. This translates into CASSLGLRGGLYNEQFF.

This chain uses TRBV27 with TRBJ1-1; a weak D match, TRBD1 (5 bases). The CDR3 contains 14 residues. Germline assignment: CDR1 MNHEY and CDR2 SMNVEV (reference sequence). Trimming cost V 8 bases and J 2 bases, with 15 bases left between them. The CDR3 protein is CASGWGGANTEAFF. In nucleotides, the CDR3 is TGTGCCAGCGGGTGGGGGGGTGCTAACACTGAAGCTTTCTTT.

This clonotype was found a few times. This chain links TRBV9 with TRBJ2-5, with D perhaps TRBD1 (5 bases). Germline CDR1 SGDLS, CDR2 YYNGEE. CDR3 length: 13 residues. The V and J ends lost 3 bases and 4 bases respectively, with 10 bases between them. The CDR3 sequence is CASSEGYGETQYF. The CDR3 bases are TGTGCCAGCAGCGAGGGGTATGGAGAGACCCAGTACTTC.

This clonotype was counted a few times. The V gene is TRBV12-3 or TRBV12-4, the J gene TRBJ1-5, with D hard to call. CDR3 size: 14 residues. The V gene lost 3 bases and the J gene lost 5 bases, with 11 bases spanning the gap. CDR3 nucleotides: TGTGCCAGCAGTTTCCGGGGAGAGCATCAGCCCCAGCATTTT. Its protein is CASSFRGEHQPQHF.

The CDR3 coding sequence is TGTGCCAGCAGTTACTCGAAAGTATCCGAAGCTTTCTTT. It encodes CASSYSKVSEAFF. V is TRBV6-5 and J is TRBJ1-1; no firm D call. This CDR3 is 13 amino acids long. Germline V CDR1 and CDR2: MNHEY, SVGAGI. Between the trimmed V and J ends, which lost 0 bases and 8 bases, there was a span of 10 bases.

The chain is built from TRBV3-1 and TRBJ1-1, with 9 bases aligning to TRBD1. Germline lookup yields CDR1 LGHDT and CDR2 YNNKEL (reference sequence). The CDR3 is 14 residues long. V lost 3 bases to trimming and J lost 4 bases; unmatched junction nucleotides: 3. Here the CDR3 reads CASSQLTGGTEAFF. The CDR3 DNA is TGTGCCAGCAGCCAGCTGACAGGGGGCACTGAAGCTTTCTTT.

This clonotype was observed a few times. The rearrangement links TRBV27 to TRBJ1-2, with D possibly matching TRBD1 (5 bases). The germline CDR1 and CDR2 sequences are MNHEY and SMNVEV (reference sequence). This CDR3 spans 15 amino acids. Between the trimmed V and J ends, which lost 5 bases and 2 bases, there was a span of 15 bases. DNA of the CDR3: TGTGCCAGCAGTCCTATCGGGGCAGGGAACTATGGCTACACCTTC. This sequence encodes CASSPIGAGNYGYTF.

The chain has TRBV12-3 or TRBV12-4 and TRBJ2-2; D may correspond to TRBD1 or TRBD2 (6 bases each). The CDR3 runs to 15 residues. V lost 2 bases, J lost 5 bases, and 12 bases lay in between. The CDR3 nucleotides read TGTGCCAGCAGTTTACGGGGGCACAGGACCGGGGAGCTGTTTTTT. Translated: CASSLRGHRTGELFF.

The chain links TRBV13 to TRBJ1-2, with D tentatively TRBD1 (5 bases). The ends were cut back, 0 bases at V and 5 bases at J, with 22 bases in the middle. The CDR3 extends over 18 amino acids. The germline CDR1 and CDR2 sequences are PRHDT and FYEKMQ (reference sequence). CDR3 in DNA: TGTGCCAGCAGCTTAGGCGGCAGGGCCCCAACATCTCGGTATGGCTACACCTTC. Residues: CASSLGGRAPTSRYGYTF.

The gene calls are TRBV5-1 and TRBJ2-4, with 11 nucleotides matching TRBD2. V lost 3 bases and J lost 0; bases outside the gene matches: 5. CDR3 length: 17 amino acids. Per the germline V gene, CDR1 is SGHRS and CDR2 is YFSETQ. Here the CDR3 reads CASSWGTSGVAKNIQYF. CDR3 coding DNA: TGCGCCAGCAGCTGGGGGACTAGCGGAGTAGCCAAAAACATTCAGTACTTC.